The 31 T cell receptor beta chains in this list originate from one sample, sequenced in a study of regulatory T cells in long-lasting Graves disease (dated by TCRdb to the early 2020s). The time point label of this sample denotes: newly diagnosed GD, antithyroid drugs for less than 3 months. For both TCR sequencing and RNA sequencing, RNA was extracted from PBMCs using TRIzol. The method was multiplex PCR. Sequencer: Illumina HiSeq 4000. TCR beta libraries were built with iRepertoire HTBI primers and Arm-PCR amplification of CDR3 regions. TCRdb applied fastp at Q25 and MiXCR to the public reads, then kept only in-frame beta chains. Entries are consolidated by CDR3 protein sequence, retaining the most common genes and DNA. Present in this sample are 420,000 or so distinct CDR3 sequences, roughly 15% of which were seen just once. Together, the top ten hold about 23% of the sample. A further study also used this sample, focusing on T cells in Graves' hyperthyroidism and ophthalmopathy.

The sample consisted of peripheral blood mononuclear cells (PBMCs), taken at new diagnosis, from a patient treated with antithyroid drugs. These receptors came from a woman aged 18-30 years with Graves disease. Donor details come from another sample of the same person, matched by shared clones.

This chain connects TRBV5-8 to TRBJ2-1; a possible D gene is TRBD1 (5 bases). The CDR3 loop spans 16 amino acids. Germline CDR1 is SGHTS and CDR2 is YDEGEE. Deletions cut 1 base from V and 0 bases from J, with 11 bases between. CDR3 residues: CASSLIRGSSYNEQFF. CDR3 DNA: TGTGCCAGCAGCTTGATAAGGGGTAGCTCCTACAATGAGCAGTTCTTC.

The table lists this clonotype with a few counts. This chain uses TRBV7-2 with TRBJ2-1, with D unresolved. The V gene lost 5 bases and the J gene lost 0 bases, with 8 bases spanning the gap. CDR3 size: 14 residues. Germline CDR1 and CDR2: SGHTA and FQGNSA. The CDR3 protein is CASSPGPSYNEQFF. The DNA of the CDR3 is TGTGCCAGCAGCCCCGGACCCTCCTACAATGAGCAGTTCTTC.

This clonotype showed up just a few times. In nucleotides, the CDR3 is TGTGCCAGCAGCTGGACAGGGGGCAGCAATCAGCCCCAGCATTTT. This sequence encodes CASSWTGGSNQPQHF. The chain combines TRBV12-3 or TRBV12-4 with TRBJ1-5, with 11 nucleotides matching TRBD1. V shed 6 bases, J shed 1 base, and the junction held 2 bases outside the gene matches. The CDR3 runs to 15 residues.

This clonotype appeared many times. The chain employs TRBV12-3 or TRBV12-4 and TRBJ2-4; weak D call: TRBD1 (6 bases). V dropped 1 base and J dropped 3 bases, with 10 bases sitting between them. The CDR3 is 15 residues long. Written as DNA, the CDR3 is TGTGCCAGCAGTTTAGACAGGGACGTCAAAAACATTCAGTACTTC. This codes for CASSLDRDVKNIQYF.

This clonotype was seen repeatedly, ten times or more. CDR3 protein: CASNTVNTEAFF. In DNA, the CDR3 is TGTGCCAGTAACACAGTGAACACTGAAGCTTTCTTT. V gene TRBV6-1 combines with J gene TRBJ1-1; D unresolved. Germline lookup yields CDR1 MNHNS and CDR2 SASEGT. Trimming took 9 bases from V and 0 from J, leaving 8 bases between them. The CDR3 runs 12 residues.

This clonotype was found many times. The chain's CDR3 is CASSDRGWSQPQHF. For the CDR3, the DNA is TGTGCCAGCAGTGACCGCGGGTGGAGTCAGCCCCAGCATTTT. The chain carries TRBV2 and TRBJ1-5; D unresolved. This CDR3 has 14 residues. Germline lookup yields CDR1 SNHLY and CDR2 FYNNEI. With 3 bases removed from V and 6 bases from J, the gap between germline ends came to 12 bases.

In its sample, this clonotype was seen a few times. The CDR3 DNA reads TGTGCCAGCAGCTTAAGGACAGGGGATAATGAAAAACTGTTTTTT. Amino acid sequence: CASSLRTGDNEKLFF. This sequence joins TRBV5-5 and TRBJ1-4, with 9 bases aligning to TRBD1. J lost 4 bases, V lost 2 bases, and 3 bases had no gene match. Germline CDR1 and CDR2: SGHKS and YYEKEE (reference sequence). This CDR3 has 15 amino acids. The variable domain in full, completed from reference TRBV5-5 and TRBJ1-4, reads DAGVTQSPTHLIKTRGQQVTLRCSPISGHKSVSWYQQVLGQGPQFIFQYYEKEERGRGNFPDRFSARQFPNYSSELNVNALLLGDSALYLCASSLRTGDNEKLFFGSGTQLSVL.

In the case of this clonotype: A much larger clone sits a single nucleotide away, making a read error possible. The chain recombines TRBV5-5 with TRBJ2-1; D perhaps matches TRBD2 (5 bases). V gave up 0 bases and J gave up 8 bases, with 18 bases separating them. The CDR3 totals 16 residues. Germline lookup yields CDR1 SGHKS and CDR2 YYEKEE (reference sequence). The CDR3 here is CASSLEGEFLGDEQFF. The CDR3 bases are TGTGCCAGCAGCTTGGAGGGAGAGTTTCTCGGAGATGAGCAGTTCTTC. The full variable domain, with the rest looked up from reference TRBV5-5 and TRBJ2-1, is DAGVTQSPTHLIKTRGQQVTLRCSPISGHKSVSWYQQVLGQGPQFIFQYYEKEERGRGNFPDRFSARQFPNYSSELNVNALLLGDSALYLCASSLEGEFLGDEQFFGPGTRLTVL.

In its sample, this clonotype was seen many times. The chain has TRBV11-2 and TRBJ1-1; D remains unclear. V dropped 5 bases and J dropped 3 bases, with 16 bases sitting between them. This CDR3 comprises 15 residues. Per the germline V gene, CDR1 is SGHAT and CDR2 is FQNNGV. In nucleotides, the CDR3 is TGTGCCAGCAGCCCCTCACTCTCAAGGGACACTGAAGCTTTCTTT. Translating it yields CASSPSLSRDTEAFF.

This clonotype was seen ten or more times. The chain is built from TRBV7-8 and TRBJ1-5, with D possibly TRBD1 on 6 matching bases. This CDR3 has 15 residues. Trimming pared 5 bases from V and 7 bases from J, leaving 18 bases between. CDR1 and CDR2 (germline): SGHVS, FQNEAQ. Written as DNA, the CDR3 is TGTGCCAGCAGCACACTGGGGACAAGGGTGCAGCCCCAGCATTTT. This codes for CASSTLGTRVQPQHF.

This clonotype was seen many times. CDR3 region: CASGSGPNNEQFF. CDR3 sequence (DNA): TGTGCCAGCGGGAGCGGGCCCAACAATGAGCAGTTCTTC. V is TRBV28 and J is TRBJ2-1; maybe TRBD2 (6 bases). V lost 8 bases to trimming and J lost 5 bases, with 13 bases between them. The CDR3 has 13 amino acids. Germline CDR1 reads MDHEN; CDR2 reads SYDVKM. Full variable domain (outside the CDR3, taken from reference TRBV28 and TRBJ2-1): DVKVTQSSRYLVKRTGEKVFLECVQDMDHENMFWYRQDPGLGLRLIYFSYDVKMKEKGDIPEGYSVSREKKERFSLILESASTNQTSMYLCASGSGPNNEQFFGPGTRLTVL.

This clonotype was seen repeatedly, ten times or more. This chain connects TRBV12-3 or TRBV12-4 to TRBJ2-7; 7 nucleotides line up with TRBD1. This CDR3 spans 15 amino acids. After removal of 7 bases from V and 5 bases from J, the junction contained 14 bases not matched to a gene. The CDR3 reads CASKRSGTVEDEQYF. CDR3 bases: TGTGCCAGCAAAAGATCCGGGACAGTGGAGGACGAGCAGTACTTC.

The rearrangement joins TRBV7-8 to TRBJ2-3; perhaps TRBD2 as D (7 bases). Looked up from germline, CDR1 is SGHVS and CDR2 is FQNEAQ. V was pared by 2 bases and J by 5 bases, with 20 bases between. The CDR3 totals 17 residues. CDR3 sequence reads: CASSLPKRGAGEDTQYF. CDR3 nucleotides: TGTGCCAGCAGCTTACCAAAAAGGGGGGCGGGAGAAGATACGCAGTATTTT.

In this sample, this clonotype turned up many times. The V and J genes are TRBV20-1 and TRBJ1-1; 7 positions agree with TRBD1. Germline V gene sequence: CDR1 DFQATT, CDR2 SNEGSKA (reference sequence). The CDR3 covers 17 residues. Germline trimming cut 0 bases from V and 4 bases from J; bases unmatched to any gene: 14. DNA for the CDR3: TGCAGTGCTAGAGATCAAACGACAGGGCCCTGGGGCACTGAAGCTTTCTTT. Translated, it gives CSARDQTTGPWGTEAFF.

This clonotype was seen a handful of times. In DNA form, the CDR3 reads TGCAGTGCTAGATCCGGTAGCTACACTGAAGCTTTCTTT. It encodes CSARSGSYTEAFF. The rearrangement links TRBV20-1 to TRBJ1-1; no clear D. Germline V gene sequence: CDR1 DFQATT, CDR2 SNEGSKA (reference sequence). This CDR3 is 13 amino acids long. V was clipped by 2 bases and J by 3 bases, with 10 bases between them.

In its sample, this clonotype was seen many times. The chain couples TRBV20-1 to TRBJ2-3; tentatively, D is TRBD1 (6 bases). This CDR3 region has 15 residues. From germline, CDR1 is DFQATT and CDR2 SNEGSKA (reference sequence). Trimming pared 1 base from V and 1 base from J, leaving 12 bases between. CDR3 region: CSARGTNRGTDTQYF. CDR3 in DNA: TGCAGTGCTAGAGGGACCAACAGGGGCACAGATACGCAGTATTTT.

The CDR3 sequence: CSAVSGITGELFF. The CDR3 region has the DNA TGCAGTGCTGTTTCCGGGATCACCGGGGAGCTGTTTTTT. The V and J genes are TRBV20-1 and TRBJ2-2, with D possibly being TRBD2 (5 bases). Per the germline V gene, CDR1 is DFQATT and CDR2 is SNEGSKA (reference sequence). The V and J ends lost 5 bases and 4 bases respectively, with 11 bases between them. CDR3 length: 13 residues.

Only a few counts were recorded for this clonotype. The rearrangement links TRBV2 to TRBJ1-2; D unresolved. Between the trimmed V and J ends, which lost 6 bases and 5 bases, there was a span of 10 bases. CDR1 is SNHLY and CDR2 is FYNNEI in the germline V gene. CDR3 length: 12 residues. CDR3 loop: CASRRAFYGYTF. CDR3 coding DNA: TGTGCCAGCAGGCGGGCCTTTTATGGCTACACCTTC.

Note on this clonotype: Since no conserved phenylalanine or tryptophan closes the CDR3, a read error is the likely cause. The DNA is omitted, as the CDR3 cannot be located on it reliably, and the CDR3 follows TCRdb's listing. The chain uses TRBV29-1 and TRBJ2-7; the D call of TRBD1 is as the table states it, not checked on the DNA. The V gene's germline CDR1 is SQVTM and CDR2 ANQGSEA. The CDR3 adds up to 11 amino acids, both ends counted. CDR3 region: CSVSWGGPIYY.

This clonotype has a handful of counts. The chain couples TRBV30 to TRBJ2-7; the match to TRBD2 covers 8 bases. CDR1 is GTSNPN and CDR2 is SVGIG in the germline V gene (reference sequence). J was trimmed by 6 bases and V by 1 base; bases with no gene match: 5. The CDR3 extends over 13 amino acids. CDR3 nucleotide sequence: TGTGCCTGGAGTGCGATCGGGAGGGGCGAGCAGTACTTC. This sequence encodes CAWSAIGRGEQYF.

This chain uses TRBV12-3 or TRBV12-4 with TRBJ1-2; 11 bases match TRBD1. V lost 5 bases, J lost 4 bases, and 12 bases stayed unmatched. The CDR3 spans 17 residues. The CDR3 region has the DNA TGTGCCAGCAGTATCACAACCGGGACAGGGGGGATCTATGGCTACACCTTC. It is translated as CASSITTGTGGIYGYTF.

The rearrangement links TRBV20-1 to TRBJ1-2, with D maybe TRBD1 (5 bases). The CDR3 extends over 15 amino acids. Germline CDR1 and CDR2: DFQATT and SNEGSKA (reference sequence). Deletions cut 0 bases from V and 6 bases from J, with 17 bases between. The CDR3 DNA is TGCAGTGCTAGAGACTACTTAGACAGTCGGGATGGCTACACCTTC. Its protein is CSARDYLDSRDGYTF.

This clonotype was seen ten or more times. The rearrangement joins TRBV2 to TRBJ2-2; either TRBD1 or TRBD2 may supply D (5 bases each). Germline CDR1 and CDR2: SNHLY and FYNNEI. CDR3 length: 15 amino acids. V lost 6 bases, J lost 5 bases, and 16 bases lay in between. CDR3 sequence reads: CASSPVRGETGELFF. The CDR3 nucleotides read TGTGCCAGCAGCCCTGTAAGAGGGGAGACCGGGGAGCTGTTTTTT.

Note on this clonotype: With a far larger clone one base away, a read error is the likely cause. CDR3 bases: TGTGCCAGCAGCTCTCGACTAGCGGGAGACTACGAGCAGTTCTTC. As protein: CASSSRLAGDYEQFF. The J gene is TRBJ2-1, the V gene TRBV28; 12 bases are shared with TRBD2. CDR1 MDHEN and CDR2 SYDVKM come from the germline V gene. The junction had 10 bases not matched to a gene; V was cut back by 6 bases and J by 10 bases. The CDR3 consists of 15 residues. The full variable domain, with the rest looked up from reference TRBV28 and TRBJ2-1, is DVKVTQSSRYLVKRTGEKVFLECVQDMDHENMFWYRQDPGLGLRLIYFSYDVKMKEKGDIPEGYSVSREKKERFSLILESASTNQTSMYLCASSSRLAGDYEQFFGPGTRLTVL.

Notes on this clonotype: Being one base from a much bigger clone, this may be a read error. V and J are TRBV28 and TRBJ2-1; a possible D gene is TRBD2 (6 bases). Trimming pared 5 bases from V and 4 bases from J, leaving 18 bases between. CDR3 length: 16 amino acids. The germline V gene encodes CDR1 MDHEN and CDR2 SYDVKM. The CDR3 DNA reads as TGTGCCAGCAGTAAACCCCGGGACTTAGCGTACAATGAGCAGTTCTTC. This sequence encodes CASSKPRDLAYNEQFF.

This clonotype was seen a few times. This chain joins TRBV6-9 and TRBJ2-7, with a possible D match to TRBD2 (6 bases). The V end was cut by 3 bases, the J end by 0 bases, with 12 bases between. The CDR3 totals 15 residues. CDR1 is MNHGY, CDR2 SVAAGI, per germline. The CDR3 DNA sequence: TGTGCCAGCAGTTACTTTATGCGGGGCTCCTACGAGCAGTACTTC. This encodes CASSYFMRGSYEQYF.

There are many counts of this clonotype. This chain links TRBV28 with TRBJ2-7; D not certain. Trimming took off 6 bases at V and 4 bases at J, with 7 bases between the two ends. This CDR3 contains 11 residues. CDR1 MDHEN and CDR2 SYDVKM come from the germline V gene. The CDR3 sequence is CASRARYEQYF. The CDR3 DNA reads as TGTGCCAGCAGGGCTAGGTACGAGCAGTACTTC.

The chain employs TRBV10-3 and TRBJ2-1, with D possibly matching TRBD1 (6 bases). Germline V gene sequence: CDR1 ENHRY, CDR2 SYGVKD. V was pared by 3 bases and J by 10 bases, with 19 bases between. This CDR3 is built from 15 residues. The CDR3 bases are TGTGCCATCAGTGAAACTGTGCAGGGGACCTACGAGCAGTTCTTC. Encoded protein: CAISETVQGTYEQFF.

The chain carries TRBV5-1 and TRBJ2-3, with 11 bases lining up with TRBD2. J was trimmed by 4 bases and V by 3 bases; bases with no gene match: 10. Looked up from germline, CDR1 is SGHRS and CDR2 is YFSETQ. CDR3 length equals 17 residues. Written as DNA, the CDR3 is TGCGCCAGCAGCTCCTCACTAGCGGGAGTGTCCCCAGATACGCAGTATTTT. Its protein product is CASSSSLAGVSPDTQYF.

This clonotype was counted at least ten times. V gene TRBV28 combines with J gene TRBJ2-5; D is possibly TRBD1 or TRBD2 (5 bases each). The V and J ends lost 7 bases and 7 bases respectively, with 31 bases between them. This CDR3 region has 18 residues. Germline V gene lookup returns CDR1 MDHEN and CDR2 SYDVKM. The CDR3 sequence is CASTLLPGTAAGKPTQYF. The CDR3 bases are TGTGCCAGCACCCTCTTGCCCGGGACGGCGGCAGGAAAGCCGACCCAGTACTTC.

This clonotype showed up many times. This chain joins TRBV5-1 and TRBJ2-7; 14 nucleotides align to TRBD2. The CDR3 sequence is 18 residues long. Germline assignment: CDR1 SGHRS and CDR2 YFSETQ. With V trimmed by 4 bases and J by 3 bases, 12 bases remained unmatched. CDR3 coding DNA: TGCGCCAGCAGCGTGGGACTAGCGGGAGAGGTAATGAACTACGAGCAGTACTTC. Translated, it gives CASSVGLAGEVMNYEQYF. Supplemented by reference TRBV5-1 and TRBJ2-7, the full variable domain reads KAGVTQTPRYLIKTRGQQVTLSCSPISGHRSVSWYQQTPGQGLQFLFEYFSETQRNKGNFPGRFSGRQFSNSRSEMNVSTLELGDSALYLCASSVGLAGEVMNYEQYFGPGTRLTVT.